This TCR beta chain was documented in a study of cytomegalovirus exposure and HLA in healthy donors. With 60 Vbeta and 13 Jbeta primers, the PCR was carried out. Assay used: immunoSEQ multiplex PCR; TCRdb lists only in-frame clones, some missing. This table has about 150,000 clones, roughly 62% appearing once. Trimming removed 2 bases at V and 7 bases at J, with 11 bases between. From germline, CDR1 is MNHNS and CDR2 SASEGT. CDR3 length: 13 amino acids. The sequenced sample consisted of PBMCs. V is TRBV6-1 and J is TRBJ1-1; tentative D call: TRBD1 (6 bases). This TCR was sampled from a male donor in good health and CMV-seronegative. CDR3 in DNA: TGTGCCAGCAGTGAACGTGGACAGAGTGAAGCTTTCTTT. The encoded protein is CASSERGQSEAFF.